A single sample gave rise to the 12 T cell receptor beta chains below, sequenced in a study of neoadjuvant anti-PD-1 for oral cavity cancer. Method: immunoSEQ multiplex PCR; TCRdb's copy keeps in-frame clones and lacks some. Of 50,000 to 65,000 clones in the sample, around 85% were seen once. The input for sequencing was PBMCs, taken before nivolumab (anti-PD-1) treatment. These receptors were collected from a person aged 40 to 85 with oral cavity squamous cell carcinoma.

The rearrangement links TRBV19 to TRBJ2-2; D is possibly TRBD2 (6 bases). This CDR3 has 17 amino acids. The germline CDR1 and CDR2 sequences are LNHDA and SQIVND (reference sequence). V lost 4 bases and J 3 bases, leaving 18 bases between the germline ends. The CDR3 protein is CASSTPRGSFYTGELFF. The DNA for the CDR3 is TGTGCCAGTAGTACTCCCCGGGGGAGCTTCTACACCGGGGAGCTGTTTTTT.

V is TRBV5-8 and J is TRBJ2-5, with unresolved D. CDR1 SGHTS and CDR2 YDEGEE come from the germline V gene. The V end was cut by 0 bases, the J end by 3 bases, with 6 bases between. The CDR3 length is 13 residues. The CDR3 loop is CASSLGREETQYF. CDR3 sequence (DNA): TGTGCCAGCAGCTTGGGACGGGAAGAGACCCAGTACTTC.

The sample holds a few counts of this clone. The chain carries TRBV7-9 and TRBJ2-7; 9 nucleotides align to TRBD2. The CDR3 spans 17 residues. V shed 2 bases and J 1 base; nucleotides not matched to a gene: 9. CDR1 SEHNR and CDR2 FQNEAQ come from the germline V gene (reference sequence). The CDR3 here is CASSLNPWTSESYEQYF. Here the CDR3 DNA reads TGTGCCAGCAGCTTAAATCCCTGGACTAGCGAGTCCTACGAGCAGTACTTC.

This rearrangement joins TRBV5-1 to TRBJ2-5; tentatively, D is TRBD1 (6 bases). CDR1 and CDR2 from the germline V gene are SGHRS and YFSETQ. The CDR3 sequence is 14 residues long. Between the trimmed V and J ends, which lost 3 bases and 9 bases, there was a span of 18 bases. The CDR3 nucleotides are TGCGCCAGCAGCTGGACAGACTCGAAAGGGGCCCAGTACTTC. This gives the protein CASSWTDSKGAQYF.

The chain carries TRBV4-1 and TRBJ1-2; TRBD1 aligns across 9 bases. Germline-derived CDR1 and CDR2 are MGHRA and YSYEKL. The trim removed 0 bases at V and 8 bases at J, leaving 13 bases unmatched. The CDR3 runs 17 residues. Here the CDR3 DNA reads TGCGCCAGCAGCCAAGATATACAGGGGGCGCAGGAGGGCGGCTACACCTTC. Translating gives CASSQDIQGAQEGGYTF.

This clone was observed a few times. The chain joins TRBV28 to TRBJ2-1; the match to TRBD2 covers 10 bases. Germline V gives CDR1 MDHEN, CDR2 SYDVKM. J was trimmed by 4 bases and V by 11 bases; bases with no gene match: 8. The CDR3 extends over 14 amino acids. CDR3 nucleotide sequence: TGTGCCTGGGGGCTAGCGGGGGAGTACAATGAGCAGTTCTTC. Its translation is CAWGLAGEYNEQFF.

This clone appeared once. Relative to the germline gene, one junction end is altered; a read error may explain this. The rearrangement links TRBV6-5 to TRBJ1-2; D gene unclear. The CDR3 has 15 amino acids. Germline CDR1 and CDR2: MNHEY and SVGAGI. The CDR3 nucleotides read TGTGCCAGCAGCTACTCGGCCGGACGGGACTATGGCTACACCTTC. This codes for CASSYSAGRDYGYTF.

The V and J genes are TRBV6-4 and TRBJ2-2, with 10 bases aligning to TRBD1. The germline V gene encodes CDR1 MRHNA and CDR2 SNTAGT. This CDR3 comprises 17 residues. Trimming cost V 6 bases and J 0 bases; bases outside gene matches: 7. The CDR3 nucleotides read TGTGCCAGCAGCCGCTCCGGGACAGGGGCGAACACCGGGGAGCTGTTTTTT. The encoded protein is CASSRSGTGANTGELFF.

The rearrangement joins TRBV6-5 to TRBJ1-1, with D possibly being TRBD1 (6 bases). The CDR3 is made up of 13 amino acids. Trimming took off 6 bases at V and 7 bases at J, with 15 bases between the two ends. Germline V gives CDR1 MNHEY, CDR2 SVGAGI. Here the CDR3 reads CASRATLGGEAFF. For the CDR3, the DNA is TGTGCCAGCAGAGCCACTCTAGGGGGTGAAGCTTTCTTT.

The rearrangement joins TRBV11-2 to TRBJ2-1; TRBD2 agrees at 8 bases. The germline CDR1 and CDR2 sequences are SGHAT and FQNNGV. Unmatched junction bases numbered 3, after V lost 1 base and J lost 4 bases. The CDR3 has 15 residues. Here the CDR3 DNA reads TGTGCCAGCAGCTTAGTACTAGCGGTATACAATGAGCAGTTCTTC. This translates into CASSLVLAVYNEQFF. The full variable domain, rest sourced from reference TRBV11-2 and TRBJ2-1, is EAGVAQSPRYKIIEKRQSVAFWCNPISGHATLYWYQQILGQGPKLLIQFQNNGVVDDSQLPKDRFSAERLKGVDSTLKIQPAKLEDSAVYLCASSLVLAVYNEQFFGPGTRLTVL.

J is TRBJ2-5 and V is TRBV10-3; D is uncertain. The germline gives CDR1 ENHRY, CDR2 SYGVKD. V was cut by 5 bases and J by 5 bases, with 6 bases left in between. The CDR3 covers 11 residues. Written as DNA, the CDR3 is TGTGCCATCAGTTTTCTGGAGACCCAGTACTTC. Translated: CAISFLETQYF.

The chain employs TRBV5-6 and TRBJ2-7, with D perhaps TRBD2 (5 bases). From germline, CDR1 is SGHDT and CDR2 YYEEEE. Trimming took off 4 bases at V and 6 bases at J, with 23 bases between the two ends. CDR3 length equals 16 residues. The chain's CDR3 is CASSVDGPTGGGEQYF. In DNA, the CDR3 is TGTGCCAGCAGCGTGGACGGGCCGACGGGTGGAGGCGAGCAGTACTTC.